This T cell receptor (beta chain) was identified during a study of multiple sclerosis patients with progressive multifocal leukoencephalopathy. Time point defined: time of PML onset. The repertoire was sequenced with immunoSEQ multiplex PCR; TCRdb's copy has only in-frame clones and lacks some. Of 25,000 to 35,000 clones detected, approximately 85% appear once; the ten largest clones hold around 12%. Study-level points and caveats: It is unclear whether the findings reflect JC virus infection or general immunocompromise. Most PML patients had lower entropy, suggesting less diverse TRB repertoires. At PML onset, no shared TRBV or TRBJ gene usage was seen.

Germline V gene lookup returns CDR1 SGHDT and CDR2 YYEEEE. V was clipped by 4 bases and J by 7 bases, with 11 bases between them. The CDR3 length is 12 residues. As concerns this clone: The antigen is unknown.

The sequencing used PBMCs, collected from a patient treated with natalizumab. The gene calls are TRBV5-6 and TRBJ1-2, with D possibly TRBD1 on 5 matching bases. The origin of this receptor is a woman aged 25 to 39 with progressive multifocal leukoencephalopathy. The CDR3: CASSAPGPGYTF. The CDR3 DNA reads TGTGCCAGCAGCGCACCGGGGCCTGGCTACACCTTC.